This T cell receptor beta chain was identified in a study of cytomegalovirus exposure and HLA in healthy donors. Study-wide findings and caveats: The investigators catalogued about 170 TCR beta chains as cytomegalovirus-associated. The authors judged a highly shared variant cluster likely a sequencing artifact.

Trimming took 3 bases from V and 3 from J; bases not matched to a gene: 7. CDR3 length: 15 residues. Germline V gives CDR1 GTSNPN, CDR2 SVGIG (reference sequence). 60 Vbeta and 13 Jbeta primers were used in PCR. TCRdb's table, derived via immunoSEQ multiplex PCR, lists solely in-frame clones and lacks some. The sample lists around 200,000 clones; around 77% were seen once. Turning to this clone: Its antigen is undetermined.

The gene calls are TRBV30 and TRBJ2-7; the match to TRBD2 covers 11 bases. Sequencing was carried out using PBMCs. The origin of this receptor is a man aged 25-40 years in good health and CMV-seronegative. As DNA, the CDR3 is TGTGCCTGGAGCTCAATCCTAGCGGGAGGCTACGAGCAGTACTTC. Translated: CAWSSILAGGYEQYF.